Each of the 22 T cell receptor beta chains below was sequenced from the same sample in a study of cytomegalovirus exposure and HLA in healthy donors. Both 60 Vbeta primers and 13 Jbeta primers went into the PCR. Produced via immunoSEQ multiplex PCR; TCRdb's table is partial and in-frame only. The data contain around 86,000 clones, around 8% of them seen just once; the ten biggest clones take up about 2%. The source material was PBMCs. The receptors come from a man aged 45 to 65 in good health and CMV-seronegative.

This clone was observed a few times. Other DNA sequences from this sample encode an identical CDR3 as well. V usage is TRBV5-4 and J usage is TRBJ2-7; 7 nucleotides agree with TRBD1. The germline V gene has CDR1 SGHNT and CDR2 YYREEE (reference sequence). The CDR3 is 13 amino acids. V gave up 4 bases and J gave up 2 bases; unmatched junction bases: 3. CDR3 in amino acids: CASSLQGAYEQYF. The CDR3 DNA reads TGTGCCAGCAGCCTCCAGGGGGCCTACGAGCAGTACTTC.

V and J are TRBV28 and TRBJ1-5; a possible D gene is TRBD1 (6 bases). V lost 4 bases, J lost 3 bases, and 10 bases lay in between. The CDR3 has 14 residues. The germline V gene has CDR1 MDHEN and CDR2 SYDVKM. CDR3 amino acids: CASSSGQNNQPQHF. CDR3 in DNA: TGTGCCAGCAGTTCAGGACAGAACAATCAGCCCCAGCATTTT.

This clone was found a few times. The chain employs TRBV19 and TRBJ1-5, with 9 positions matching TRBD1. Per the germline V gene, CDR1 is LNHDA and CDR2 is SQIVND (reference sequence). The V and J ends lost 5 bases and 1 base, in that order; junction bases with no gene match: 0. The CDR3 consists of 14 residues. DNA of the CDR3: TGTGCCAGTAGTGACAGGGGGAGCAATCAGCCCCAGCATTTT. Translating gives CASSDRGSNQPQHF.

The sample holds a few counts of this clone. The V and J genes are TRBV7-2 and TRBJ2-3; TRBD2 agrees at 11 bases. The CDR3 runs 15 residues. CDR1 and CDR2 from the germline V gene are SGHTA and FQGNSA. Trimming took 5 bases from V and 6 from J; bases not matched to a gene: 7. The DNA of the CDR3 is TGTGCCAGCAGCACACGCACTAGCGGGAGTGATACGCAGTATTTT. Translation gives CASSTRTSGSDTQYF.

This clone was counted only a few times. The chain couples TRBV7-9 to TRBJ2-5, with 11 bases that match TRBD1. Near its end, the DNA agrees better with TRBJ2-7, so the J call may be wrong. The CDR3 extends over 15 amino acids. From germline, CDR1 is SEHNR and CDR2 FQNEAQ (reference sequence). The CDR3 region is CASSNRDRGIHEQYF. In DNA, the CDR3 is TGTGCCAGCAGCAACCGGGACAGGGGGATTCACGAGCAGTACTTC.

The chain joins TRBV28 to TRBJ1-3; 10 bases match TRBD1. Trimming at V came to 4 bases and at J to 2 bases, leaving 2 bases not matched to a gene. The CDR3 runs 15 residues. The germline V gene encodes CDR1 MDHEN and CDR2 SYDVKM. CDR3 residues: CASSSGQGAGNTIYF. CDR3 DNA sequence: TGTGCCAGCAGTTCAGGACAGGGGGCTGGAAACACCATATATTTT.

The chain is built from TRBV5-1 and TRBJ1-4, with D perhaps matching TRBD1 (5 bases). V gave up 4 bases and J gave up 7 bases, with 17 bases separating them. Germline V gives CDR1 SGHRS, CDR2 YFSETQ. This CDR3 spans 15 amino acids. The CDR3 loop is CASSPGDSETEKLFF. The CDR3 nucleotides are TGCGCCAGCAGCCCTGGAGACAGTGAAACTGAAAAACTGTTTTTT.

The rearrangement uses TRBV13 and TRBJ2-5, with 7 nucleotides matching TRBD2. The CDR3 is made up of 18 amino acids. V shed 5 bases, J shed 5 bases, and the junction held 20 bases outside the gene matches. CDR1 and CDR2 (germline): PRHDT, FYEKMQ (reference sequence). CDR3 sequence: CASSQIKLGDVGGETQYF. The DNA for the CDR3 is TGTGCCAGCAGCCAAATTAAACTCGGGGACGTGGGAGGGGAGACCCAGTACTTC.

This clone was counted between two and nine times. This rearrangement joins TRBV30 to TRBJ2-7; D is perhaps TRBD2 (5 bases). The germline CDR1 and CDR2 sequences are GTSNPN and SVGIG (reference sequence). V was trimmed by 2 bases and J by 5 bases, leaving 16 bases between them. The CDR3 extends over 14 amino acids. The CDR3 spells CAWSWRVGENEQYF. The CDR3 DNA is TGTGCCTGGAGTTGGCGGGTTGGGGAGAACGAGCAGTACTTC.

V and J are TRBV21-1 and TRBJ2-2; no check of the table's D call, TRBD2, against the DNA was made. TRBV21-1 is a known pseudogene. The CDR3 is 16 amino acids. This CDR3 reads CASSNARGSNTGELFF. DNA of the CDR3: TGTGCCAGCAGCAACGCACGGGGGTCAAACACCGGGGAGCTGTTTTTT.

This CDR3 reads CASREEARRSYEQFF. The DNA of the CDR3 is TGTGCCAGTAGGGAGGAGGCTAGAAGAAGCTATGAGCAGTTCTTC. V is TRBV19 and J is TRBJ2-1; possible D gene TRBD2, 5 bases. The CDR3 length is 15 residues. In germline, CDR1 is LNHDA, CDR2 SQIVND (reference sequence). The V gene lost 6 bases and the J gene lost 8 bases, with 20 bases spanning the gap.

The V gene is TRBV9, the J gene TRBJ2-1; D is undetermined. This CDR3 region has 15 residues. The V end was cut by 3 bases, the J end by 4 bases, with 14 bases between. Germline V lookup: CDR1 SGDLS, CDR2 YYNGEE. CDR3 bases: TGTGCCAGCAGCGGAGCGATATCGGCTTACAATGAGCAGTTCTTC. Amino acid sequence: CASSGAISAYNEQFF.

The sample holds a few counts of this clone. The chain employs TRBV29-1 and TRBJ1-4; D not certain. Germline lookup yields CDR1 SQVTM and CDR2 ANQGSEA. This CDR3 region has 12 residues. The germline V and J ends were trimmed by 0 bases and 4 bases, with 3 bases remaining between them. The CDR3: CSVEDGNEKLFF. The CDR3, as DNA: TGCAGCGTTGAAGACGGTAATGAAAAACTGTTTTTT.

The CDR3 protein is CASSLYKGAGNQPQHF. CDR3 in DNA: TGTGCCAGCAGTTTATATAAGGGGGCAGGGAATCAGCCCCAGCATTTT. The V and J genes are TRBV28 and TRBJ1-5, with 7 bases that match TRBD1. The CDR3 runs 16 residues. The trim removed 1 base at V and 4 bases at J, leaving 7 bases unmatched. Germline V gene data show CDR1 as MDHEN and CDR2 as SYDVKM.

The J gene is TRBJ1-2, the V gene TRBV7-2; 12 bases line up with TRBD1. CDR3 length: 15 residues. Trimming cost V 5 bases and J 5 bases; bases outside gene matches: 6. Germline-derived CDR1 and CDR2 are SGHTA and FQGNSA. The CDR3 loop is CTSSQGGQGAYGYTF. DNA of the CDR3: TGTACCAGCAGCCAAGGGGGACAGGGGGCGTATGGCTACACCTTC.

This clone was seen more than once but under ten times. The V gene is TRBV27, the J gene TRBJ2-3; 7 bases match TRBD2. V gave up 4 bases and J gave up 7 bases; unmatched junction bases: 14. Germline V gene data show CDR1 as MNHEY and CDR2 as SMNVEV (reference sequence). The CDR3 extends over 16 amino acids. The CDR3 DNA reads TGTGCCAGCAGTTATGAGGGAAGTCTAGCGGCTAATACGCAGTATTTT. This translates into CASSYEGSLAANTQYF.

Concerning this clone: No conserved phenylalanine or tryptophan is present at the end of the CDR3, so a read error is the likely explanation. The J gene is TRBJ1-2, the V gene TRBV5-4; 7 bases are shared with TRBD1. V trimming: 5 bases; J trimming: 5 bases; junction bases outside the gene matches: 12. There are 15 residues in the CDR3. Germline CDR1 and CDR2: SGHNT and YYREEE (reference sequence). CDR3 sequence reads: CASSSGGGAEYGYTL. In DNA, the CDR3 is TGTGCCAGCAGTTCAGGAGGGGGCGCAGAATATGGCTACACCCTC.

The genes are TRBV7-9 and TRBJ1-5; D perhaps matches TRBD1 (5 bases). This CDR3 is built from 15 residues. Trimming shortened V by 0 bases and J by 0 bases, and 6 bases separated the two germline ends. Germline V gives CDR1 SEHNR, CDR2 FQNEAQ (reference sequence). In DNA, the CDR3 is TGTGCCAGCAGCTTAGCAGGGGTTAGCAATCAGCCCCAGCATTTT. Amino acids: CASSLAGVSNQPQHF. The variable domain in full, completed from reference TRBV7-9 and TRBJ1-5, reads DTGVSQNPRHKITKRGQNVTFRCDPISEHNRLYWYRQTLGQGPEFLTYFQNEAQLEKSRLLSDRFSAERPKGSFSTLEIQRTEQGDSAMYLCASSLAGVSNQPQHFGDGTRLSIL.

A few counts support this clone. CDR3 DNA sequence: TGTGCCAGCAGTTATGGCGGGTTCACAGATACGCAGTATTTT. Protein sequence: CASSYGGFTDTQYF. The chain joins TRBV6-6 to TRBJ2-3; weak D call: TRBD2 (5 bases). Looked up from germline, CDR1 is MNHNY and CDR2 is SVGAGI (reference sequence). Trimming left V 3 bases short and J 2 bases short, with 9 bases between. The CDR3 covers 14 residues.

There are a few counts of this clone. The chain links TRBV27 to TRBJ2-3, with 8 positions matching TRBD1. This CDR3 is 13 amino acids long. V lost 10 bases to trimming and J lost 4 bases; unmatched junction nucleotides: 7. Germline CDR1 and CDR2: MNHEY and SMNVEV (reference sequence). The CDR3 coding sequence is TGTGCCACCTGGACAGGGAGCGCAGATACGCAGTATTTT. It is translated as CATWTGSADTQYF.

This clone was observed a handful of times. V gene TRBV27 combines with J gene TRBJ2-7; the D gene is possibly TRBD1 (6 bases). The CDR3 extends over 14 amino acids. V dropped 6 bases and J dropped 3 bases, with 15 bases sitting between them. Germline values: CDR1 MNHEY, CDR2 SMNVEV (reference sequence). The CDR3 reads CASRGHRGNYEQYF. Written as DNA, the CDR3 is TGTGCCAGCAGGGGACATCGGGGTAACTACGAGCAGTACTTC.

The chain combines TRBV4-1 with TRBJ2-5; 7 bases map to TRBD1. The CDR3 totals 16 residues. The germline CDR1 and CDR2 sequences are MGHRA and YSYEKL. J was trimmed by 2 bases and V by 4 bases; bases with no gene match: 10. The CDR3 protein is CASSPGAGGRQETQYF. In nucleotides, the CDR3 is TGCGCCAGCAGCCCAGGGGCAGGGGGAAGGCAAGAGACCCAGTACTTC.